The 32 T cell receptor beta chains in this list originate from one sample, sequenced in a study of blood T cell repertoires in COVID-19. Only in-frame clones appear in the TCRdb table, and some are missing; sequencing was by immunoSEQ multiplex PCR. Of about 120,000 clones listed, 85% were seen once; the top ten hold 27%. Sequenced sample: peripheral blood. These receptors all come from a woman aged 80 or older with acute or convalescent COVID-19.

This rearrangement joins TRBV7-3 to TRBJ2-1; 11 bases match TRBD2. Trimming cost V 2 bases and J 1 base; bases outside gene matches: 4. The CDR3 has 17 amino acids. Looked up from germline, CDR1 is SGHTA and CDR2 is FQGTGA. CDR3 sequence reads: CASSLLAGGQSYNEQFF. CDR3 nucleotides: TGTGCCAGCAGCTTATTAGCGGGGGGGCAGTCCTACAATGAGCAGTTCTTC.

The chain combines TRBV9 with TRBJ2-2, with D tentatively TRBD1 (5 bases). The CDR3 runs 15 residues. Germline loops: CDR1 SGDLS, CDR2 YYNGEE. V gave up 2 bases and J gave up 4 bases, with 12 bases separating them. The CDR3 nucleotides read TGTGCCAGCAGCGTCAGGGTAATAGGCACCGGGGAGCTGTTTTTT. It translates to CASSVRVIGTGELFF. Full variable domain (outside the CDR3, taken from reference TRBV9 and TRBJ2-2): DSGVTQTPKHLITATGQRVTLRCSPRSGDLSVYWYQQSLDQGLQFLIQYYNGEERAKGNILERFSAQQFPDLHSELNLSSLELGDSALYFCASSVRVIGTGELFFGEGSRLTVL.

This chain links TRBV5-1 with TRBJ1-1, with 9 bases lining up with TRBD1. Germline V lookup: CDR1 SGHRS, CDR2 YFSETQ. The CDR3 totals 16 residues. The J segment lost 6 bases and the V segment lost 0 bases, leaving 9 bases of the junction unmatched. The CDR3, as DNA: TGCGCCAGCAGCTTGGCCCCGGGACAGGGTTCGGCTGAAGCTTTCTTT. Protein: CASSLAPGQGSAEAFF.

This chain connects TRBV9 to TRBJ1-4; 8 bases are a match to TRBD1. J was trimmed by 7 bases and V by 3 bases; bases with no gene match: 5. CDR1 and CDR2 (germline): SGDLS, YYNGEE. The CDR3 is 14 residues long. CDR3 loop: CASSAGQGGEKLFF. The CDR3 region has the DNA TGTGCCAGCAGCGCCGGACAGGGAGGTGAAAAACTGTTTTTT.

The V and J genes are TRBV27 and TRBJ2-5; D is ambiguous. Trimming shortened V by 2 bases and J by 2 bases, and 12 bases separated the two germline ends. The CDR3 spans 15 residues. Germline-derived CDR1 and CDR2 are MNHEY and SMNVEV (reference sequence). CDR3 sequence reads: CASSLIPGLQETQYF. The DNA for the CDR3 is TGTGCCAGCAGTTTAATCCCAGGCTTACAAGAGACCCAGTACTTC.

The chain is built from TRBV14 and TRBJ1-6, with D hard to call. V shed 3 bases and J shed 9 bases, with 12 bases lying between them. Germline assignment: CDR1 SGHDN and CDR2 FVKESK. The CDR3 length is 14 residues. CDR3 loop: CASSHPAGSSPLHF. DNA of the CDR3: TGTGCCAGCAGCCACCCAGCGGGTAGTTCACCCCTCCACTTT.

The CDR3, as DNA: TGTGCCAGCAGCTTAGCAGCCGGGGAGCTGTTTTTT. Translated, it gives CASSLAAGELFF. The chain has TRBV13 and TRBJ2-2; D remains unclear. This CDR3 is 12 amino acids long. V lost 1 base and J lost 6, with 3 bases in between. Germline V gene lookup returns CDR1 PRHDT and CDR2 FYEKMQ (reference sequence).

The J gene is TRBJ1-6, the V gene TRBV28; 8 nucleotides line up with TRBD1. Trimming took 7 bases from V and 6 from J; bases not matched to a gene: 2. CDR1 and CDR2 (germline): MDHEN, SYDVKM. The CDR3 totals 13 residues. The CDR3 region is CASIDRGNSPLHF. The CDR3 nucleotides read TGTGCCAGCATCGACAGGGGTAATTCACCCCTCCACTTT.

The V and J genes are TRBV2 and TRBJ1-5; 8 bases map to TRBD1. Germline V gene lookup returns CDR1 SNHLY and CDR2 FYNNEI. The V gene end was trimmed by 6 bases and the J gene end by 3 bases; junction bases not matched to a gene: 7. This CDR3 comprises 15 residues. CDR3 loop: CASSDDRGYNQPQHF. The CDR3 coding sequence is TGTGCCAGCAGCGACGACAGGGGTTACAATCAGCCCCAGCATTTT. Variable domain in full (rest from reference TRBV2 and TRBJ1-5): EPEVTQTPSHQVTQMGQEVILRCVPISNHLYFYWYRQILGQKVEFLVSFYNNEISEKSEIFDDQFSVERPDGSNFTLKIRSTKLEDSAMYFCASSDDRGYNQPQHFGDGTRLSIL.

The chain joins TRBV18 to TRBJ2-2; TRBD2 aligns across 8 bases. Losses at the gene ends were 3 bases for V and 6 bases for J; bases not matched to a gene: 9. This CDR3 region has 16 residues. Germline V CDR1 and CDR2: KGHSH, LQKENI. CDR3 amino acids: CASSPLAGEPPGELFF. The DNA of the CDR3 is TGTGCCAGCTCACCGCTAGCGGGCGAGCCCCCCGGGGAGCTGTTTTTT.

This CDR3 reads CASSQGRLPLHF. The CDR3 region has the DNA TGTGCCAGCAGCCAGGGCCGATTACCCCTCCACTTT. This sequence joins TRBV3-1 (or the pseudogene TRBV3-2) and TRBJ1-6; D unclear. This CDR3 contains 12 residues. Deletions cut 3 bases from V and 12 bases from J, with 9 bases between. Per germline, CDR1 LGHDT and CDR2 YNNKEL (reference sequence).

The genes are TRBV18 and TRBJ2-2, with 9 bases lining up with TRBD1. CDR3 length: 15 residues. Germline CDR1 KGHSH, CDR2 LQKENI. After removal of 8 bases from V and 5 bases from J, the junction contained 9 bases not matched to a gene. As DNA, the CDR3 is TGTGCCAGCCGCAGCGGGACAGGGAGGACCGGGGAGCTGTTTTTT. Its translation is CASRSGTGRTGELFF.

The V and J genes are TRBV6-2 or TRBV6-3 and TRBJ1-5; TRBD1 matches at 9 bases. Germline V lookup: CDR1 MNHEY, CDR2 SVGEGT. Trimming took 4 bases from V and 6 from J; bases not matched to a gene: 4. CDR3 length: 14 amino acids. Written as DNA, the CDR3 is TGTGCCAGCAGTTTTACAGGGGGCATTCAGCCCCAGCATTTT. This codes for CASSFTGGIQPQHF.

The rearrangement joins TRBV5-1 to TRBJ1-2; D not resolved. V gave up 4 bases and J gave up 0 bases, with 13 bases separating them. CDR1 is SGHRS and CDR2 is YFSETQ in the germline V gene. The CDR3 totals 15 residues. This chain's CDR3 is CASSVNSVANYGYTF. In nucleotides, the CDR3 is TGCGCCAGCAGCGTAAACAGTGTAGCTAACTATGGCTACACCTTC.

The rearrangement uses TRBV7-9 and TRBJ1-1; TRBD1 might be the D (6 bases). Germline V gives CDR1 SEHNR, CDR2 FQNEAQ (reference sequence). V dropped 0 bases and J dropped 1 base, with 9 bases sitting between them. This CDR3 is 15 amino acids long. CDR3 protein: CASSLALGQNTEAFF. As DNA, the CDR3 is TGTGCCAGCAGCTTAGCTCTGGGACAGAACACTGAAGCTTTCTTT. Filled out from reference TRBV7-9 and TRBJ1-1, the complete variable domain reads DTGVSQNPRHKITKRGQNVTFRCDPISEHNRLYWYRQTLGQGPEFLTYFQNEAQLEKSRLLSDRFSAERPKGSFSTLEIQRTEQGDSAMYLCASSLALGQNTEAFFGQGTRLTVV.

Notes on this clone: Other DNA sequences in this specimen translate into the identical CDR3. The chain employs TRBV28 and TRBJ1-2; the D is unclear. Germline V lookup: CDR1 MDHEN, CDR2 SYDVKM. V was clipped by 2 bases and J by 8 bases, with 6 bases between them. The CDR3 is 11 residues long. The CDR3 region is CASSLTGGYTF. The CDR3 nucleotides are TGTGCCAGCAGTTTAACGGGAGGCTACACCTTC.

This clone has just one count. V and J are TRBV6-4 and TRBJ2-7; 9 nucleotides agree with TRBD1. The CDR3 runs to 14 residues. J was trimmed by 6 bases and V by 8 bases; bases with no gene match: 11. Germline V gene data show CDR1 as MRHNA and CDR2 as SNTAGT. The CDR3 here is CASHPPGQGGEQYV. Written as DNA, the CDR3 is TGTGCCAGCCATCCACCGGGACAGGGAGGCGAGCAGTACGTC.

The chain recombines TRBV28 with TRBJ1-6; TRBD1 aligns across 7 bases. The ends lost 8 bases at V and 12 bases at J; junction bases unmatched: 10. Germline CDR1 and CDR2: MDHEN and SYDVKM. This CDR3 is 13 amino acids long. The CDR3 nucleotides read TGTGCCAGCCGACAGGGTAATTTAATACCCCTCCACTTT. It translates to CASRQGNLIPLHF.

The J gene is TRBJ1-1, the V gene TRBV29-1, with 8 positions matching TRBD1. The ends lost 6 bases at V and 3 bases at J; junction bases unmatched: 9. CDR3 size: 14 residues. Looked up from germline, CDR1 is SQVTM and CDR2 is ANQGSEA. The chain's CDR3 is CSVHGDRGDTEAFF. The CDR3 nucleotides are TGCAGCGTCCACGGCGACAGGGGCGACACTGAAGCTTTCTTT.

The chain has TRBV5-1 and TRBJ1-3, with TRBD1 matching 9 bases. Germline CDR1 SGHRS, CDR2 YFSETQ. The CDR3 covers 16 residues. J lost 1 base, V lost 3 bases, and 5 bases had no gene match. The CDR3: CASSSLGTGSGNTIYF. The CDR3 DNA follows: TGCGCCAGCAGCTCCCTCGGGACAGGGTCTGGAAACACCATATATTTT. The complete variable domain, with remaining parts taken from reference TRBV5-1 and TRBJ1-3, reads KAGVTQTPRYLIKTRGQQVTLSCSPISGHRSVSWYQQTPGQGLQFLFEYFSETQRNKGNFPGRFSGRQFSNSRSEMNVSTLELGDSALYLCASSSLGTGSGNTIYFGEGSWLTVV.

Only one count was recorded for this clone. V gene TRBV28 combines with J gene TRBJ1-5; tentatively, D is TRBD1 (6 bases). The V gene's germline CDR1 is MDHEN and CDR2 SYDVKM. V lost 7 bases and J lost 2, with 18 bases in between. The CDR3 is 16 amino acids. The CDR3 sequence is CASTLGGGRGNQPQHF. Here the CDR3 DNA reads TGTGCCAGCACCCTCGGTGGGGGCAGGGGCAATCAGCCCCAGCATTTT. Using reference TRBV28 and TRBJ1-5 for the parts outside the CDR3, the full variable domain is DVKVTQSSRYLVKRTGEKVFLECVQDMDHENMFWYRQDPGLGLRLIYFSYDVKMKEKGDIPEGYSVSREKKERFSLILESASTNQTSMYLCASTLGGGRGNQPQHFGDGTRLSIL.

V gene TRBV6-5 combines with J gene TRBJ1-2; TRBD1 aligns across 7 bases. This CDR3 has 15 residues. Losses at the gene ends were 4 bases for V and 4 bases for J; bases not matched to a gene: 9. Germline CDR1 MNHEY, CDR2 SVGAGI. Here the CDR3 reads CASSFNVGGAYGYTF. Written as DNA, the CDR3 is TGTGCCAGCAGTTTCAACGTAGGGGGCGCCTATGGCTACACCTTC.

V usage is TRBV4-1 and J usage is TRBJ1-2; 8 nucleotides match TRBD1. The CDR3 has 18 amino acids. The J segment lost 0 bases and the V segment lost 1 base, leaving 10 bases of the junction unmatched. Germline CDR1 and CDR2: MGHRA and YSYEKL. The CDR3 coding sequence is TGCGCCAGCAGCCAAGCCGCATCCGGGACAGGAGCTAACTATGGCTACACCTTC. Its protein is CASSQAASGTGANYGYTF.

The chain recombines TRBV5-1 with TRBJ1-5, with TRBD1 identical over 9 bases. V was clipped by 0 bases and J by 5 bases; unmatched bases: 6. The germline V gene has CDR1 SGHRS and CDR2 YFSETQ. The CDR3 runs to 16 residues. This CDR3 is CASSLDPGQGYQPQHF. The DNA for the CDR3 is TGCGCCAGCAGCTTGGACCCGGGACAGGGTTATCAGCCCCAGCATTTT.

The chain employs TRBV27 and TRBJ2-1; 9 bases are a match to TRBD2. Germline CDR1 and CDR2: MNHEY and SMNVEV (reference sequence). Losses at the gene ends were 4 bases for V and 0 bases for J; bases not matched to a gene: 7. The CDR3 loop spans 17 amino acids. The CDR3 loop is CASSSSSGGFSYNEQFF. CDR3 DNA sequence: TGTGCCAGCAGTTCCAGTAGCGGGGGATTCTCCTACAATGAGCAGTTCTTC.

The chain joins TRBV7-2 to TRBJ2-7; TRBD1 might be the D (5 bases). Trimming stripped 6 bases from V and 4 bases from J, with 16 bases between. The germline V gene has CDR1 SGHTA and CDR2 FQGNSA. The CDR3 loop spans 14 amino acids. This CDR3 is CASRPRPDSYEQYV. The CDR3 DNA sequence: TGTGCCAGCAGGCCCCGTCCCGACAGTTACGAGCAGTACGTC.

V and J are TRBV18 and TRBJ2-7; 9 nucleotides line up with TRBD1. CDR3 length equals 12 residues. Germline V gene sequence: CDR1 KGHSH, CDR2 LQKENI. V was clipped by 6 bases and J by 6 bases; unmatched bases: 3. As DNA, the CDR3 is TGTGCCAGCTCGGGGACAGGGATCGAGCAGTACTTC. It translates to CASSGTGIEQYF.

This clone was seen a few times. V is TRBV5-1 and J is TRBJ1-1, with a possible D match to TRBD1 (5 bases). The CDR3 is 13 residues long. V was clipped by 4 bases and J by 8 bases, with 15 bases between them. Germline assignment: CDR1 SGHRS and CDR2 YFSETQ. The CDR3 DNA is TGCGCCAGCAGCCCGGCCCCGGGGGAAGAAGCTTTCTTT. Protein sequence: CASSPAPGEEAFF.

This chain uses TRBV6-5 with TRBJ1-1; D may be TRBD1 (6 bases). CDR1 is MNHEY, CDR2 SVGAGI, per germline. Trimming left V 4 bases short and J 6 bases short, with 15 bases between. The CDR3 has 14 amino acids. In DNA form, the CDR3 reads TGTGCCAGCAGTTCCAACAGGGTCGGGGCTGAAGCTTTCTTT. The encoded protein is CASSSNRVGAEAFF.

Only a few counts were recorded for this clone. The chain combines TRBV2 with TRBJ2-5; the match to TRBD1 covers 8 bases. V lost 5 bases to trimming and J lost 5 bases; unmatched junction nucleotides: 7. The germline gives CDR1 SNHLY, CDR2 FYNNEI. This CDR3 region has 14 residues. The CDR3 bases are TGTGCCAGCAGTCCCGACAGGGGTGGGGAGACCCAGTACTTC. It codes for CASSPDRGGETQYF.

V gene TRBV3-1 (or the pseudogene TRBV3-2) combines with J gene TRBJ2-2; 8 bases are shared with TRBD1. Germline loops: CDR1 LGHDT, CDR2 YNNKEL (reference sequence). The J segment lost 6 bases and the V segment lost 8 bases, leaving 2 bases of the junction unmatched. The CDR3 runs to 12 residues. This CDR3 is CASDRGSGELFF. DNA for the CDR3: TGTGCCAGCGACAGGGGTTCCGGGGAGCTGTTTTTT.

This clone was observed once. The chain couples TRBV6-2 or TRBV6-3 to TRBJ1-5; D may be TRBD1 (5 bases). This CDR3 has 16 amino acids. Trimming removed 0 bases at V and 3 bases at J, with 12 bases between. Per germline, CDR1 MNHEY and CDR2 SVGEGT. The CDR3, as DNA: TGTGCCAGCAGTTACTCTCTCAGGGCCCTCAATCAGCCCCAGCATTTT. It yields the protein CASSYSLRALNQPQHF.